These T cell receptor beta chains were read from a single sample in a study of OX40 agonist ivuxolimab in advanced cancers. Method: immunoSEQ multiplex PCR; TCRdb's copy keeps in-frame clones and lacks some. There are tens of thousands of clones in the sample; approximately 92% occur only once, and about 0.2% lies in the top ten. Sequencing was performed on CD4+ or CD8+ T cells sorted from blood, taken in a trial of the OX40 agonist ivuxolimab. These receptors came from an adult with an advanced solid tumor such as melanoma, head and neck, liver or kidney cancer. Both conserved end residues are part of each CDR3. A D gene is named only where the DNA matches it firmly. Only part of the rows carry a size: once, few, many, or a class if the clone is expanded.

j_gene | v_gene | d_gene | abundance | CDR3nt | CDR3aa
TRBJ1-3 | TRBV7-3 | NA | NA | TGTGCCAGCGGGGCGGGCTCTGGAAACACCATATATTTT | CASGAGSGNTIYF
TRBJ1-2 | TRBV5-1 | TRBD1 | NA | TGCGCCAGCAGCTTGGCCCGGGACAGGGAAACGAACTATGGCTACACCTTC | CASSLARDRETNYGYTF
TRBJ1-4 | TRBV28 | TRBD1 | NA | TGTGCCAGCAGCCCTTCGGGCCGGACAGGGGGCGTAAAACTGTTTTTT | CASSPSGRTGGVKLFF
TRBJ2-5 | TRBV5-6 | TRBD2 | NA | TGTGCCAGCAGCTTTATAGCGGGCCCACAAGAGACCCAGTACTTC | CASSFIAGPQETQYF
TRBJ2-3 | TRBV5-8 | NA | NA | TGTGCCAGCAGCTTGGCGGGGGGCCGCTTAGATACGCAGTATTTT | CASSLAGGRLDTQYF
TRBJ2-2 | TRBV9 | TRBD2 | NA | TGTGCCAGCAGCGTATCCCCCACACTAGCGGACGGGGAGCTGTTTTTT | CASSVSPTLADGELFF
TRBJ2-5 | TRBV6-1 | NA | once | TGTGCCAGCAGTGTCCGCGGCCAAGAGACCCAGTACTTC | CASSVRGQETQYF
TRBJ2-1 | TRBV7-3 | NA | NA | TGTGCCAGCAGCGCCAACAGGGAGGGTGAGCAGTTCTTC | CASSANREGEQFF
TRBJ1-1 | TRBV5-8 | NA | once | TGTGCCAGCAGCTTAATAGACAGTCCCACTGAAGCTTTCTTT | CASSLIDSPTEAFF
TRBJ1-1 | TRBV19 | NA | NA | TGTGCCAGTTCCCGACAGGCTCTATGGGGGAACACTGAAGCTTTCTTT | CASSRQALWGNTEAFF
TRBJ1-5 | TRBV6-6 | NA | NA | TGTGCCAGTCCTAACGGGGCGCCCCCCGGTCAGCCCCAGCATTTT | CASPNGAPPGQPQHF
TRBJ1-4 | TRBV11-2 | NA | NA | TGTGCCAGCAGCTTATCCGTAAATGAAAAACTGTTTTTT | CASSLSVNEKLFF
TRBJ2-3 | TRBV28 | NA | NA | TGTGCCACCAAGATCACAGATACGCAGTATTTT | CATKITDTQYF
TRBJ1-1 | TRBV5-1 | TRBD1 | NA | TGCGCCAGCAGCTTACAGGGGCCGCATTTTACTGAAGCTTTCTTT | CASSLQGPHFTEAFF
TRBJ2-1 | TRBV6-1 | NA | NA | TGTGCCAGCAGTCTCTGGACCAGTGAGCAGTTCTTC | CASSLWTSEQFF
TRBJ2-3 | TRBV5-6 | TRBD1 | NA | TGTGCCAGCAGCCTCAGACAGGGGATTACTAGCACAGATACGCAGTATTTT | CASSLRQGITSTDTQYF
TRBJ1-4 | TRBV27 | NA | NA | TGTGCCAGCAGTTTAAACCGGTATGAAAAACTGTTTTTT | CASSLNRYEKLFF
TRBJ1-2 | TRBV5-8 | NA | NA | TGTGCCAGCAGCTTGGCGCAGGGGTCTGGCTACACCTTC | CASSLAQGSGYTF
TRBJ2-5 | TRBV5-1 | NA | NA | TGCGCCAGCAGCTTGGGAGACAGACCCCAAGAGACCCAGTACTTC | CASSLGDRPQETQYF
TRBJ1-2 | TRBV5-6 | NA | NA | TGTGCCAGCAGCCGATTATCGGGAAGCCGTGGCTACACCTTC | CASSRLSGSRGYTF
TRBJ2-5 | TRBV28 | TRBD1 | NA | TGTGCCAGCAGATGGACAGGGCAGCAAGAGACCCAGTACTTC | CASRWTGQQETQYF
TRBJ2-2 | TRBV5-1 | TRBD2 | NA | TGCGCCAGCAGCTTGGCAGCGGGAGTTGTCACCGGGGAGCTGTTTTTT | CASSLAAGVVTGELFF
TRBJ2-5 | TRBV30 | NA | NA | TGTGCCTGGAGAGCAAGGGACACTTTATGGACCCAGTACTTC | CAWRARDTLWTQYF
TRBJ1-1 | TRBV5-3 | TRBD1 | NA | TGTGCCAGAAGCTCCGACAGGGTAAACACTGAAGCTTTCTTT | CARSSDRVNTEAFF
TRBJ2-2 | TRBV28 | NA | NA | TGTGCCAGCAGGTACCGCCCCTCCGGGGAGCTGTTTTTT | CASRYRPSGELFF
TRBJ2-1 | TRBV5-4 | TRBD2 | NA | TGTGCCAGCAGCTTGGCAACTAGCGGGGGGCACAATGAGCAGTTCTTC | CASSLATSGGHNEQFF
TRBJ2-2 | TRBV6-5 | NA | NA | TGTGCCAGCTGTTACAGAGACACCGGGGAGCTGTTTTTT | CASCYRDTGELFF
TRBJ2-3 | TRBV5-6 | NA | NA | TGTGCCAGCAGCTTGATCGGGGCTCGCACAGATACGCAGTATTTT | CASSLIGARTDTQYF
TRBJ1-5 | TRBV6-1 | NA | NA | TGTGCCAGCAGTGAAAATATAGGGACCAGTCATCAGCCCCAGCATTTT | CASSENIGTSHQPQHF
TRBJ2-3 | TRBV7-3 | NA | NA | TGTGCCAGCAGCTCCGGGGTTACAGATACGCAGTATTTT | CASSSGVTDTQYF
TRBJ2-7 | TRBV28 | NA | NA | TGTGCCAGCAGTTTACAACGCGGGGGCAGGGGGGTCTACGAGCAGTACTTC | CASSLQRGGRGVYEQYF
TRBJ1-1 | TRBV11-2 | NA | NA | TGTGCCAGCAGCTTCACCGGGACGGCGAACACTGAAGCTTTCTTT | CASSFTGTANTEAFF